The entry below gives a single T cell receptor (beta chain) sequence along with its context. The data were taken from a study of blood T cell repertoires in COVID-19. On the study more broadly: Researchers got acute and convalescent COVID-19 samples from the United States, Italy and Spain.

The data were produced by immunoSEQ multiplex PCR, yet TCRdb's version contains in-frame clones alone and is incomplete. The data show more than 200,000 clones, roughly 80% seen once. V dropped 7 bases and J dropped 8; count of bases not matched to a gene: 13. The germline V gene encodes CDR1 SEHNR and CDR2 FQNEAQ (reference sequence). This CDR3 region has 15 residues. Sequencing input: peripheral blood. This TCR was recovered from a man at least 80 years old with acute or convalescent COVID-19. The gene calls are TRBV7-9 and TRBJ1-2; 10 bases map to TRBD1. CDR3 sequence reads: CASTRDRGTTRGYTF. For the CDR3, the DNA is TGTGCCAGCACAAGGGACAGGGGCACAACTCGCGGCTACACCTTC.